Presented here are 14 T cell receptor beta chains from one specimen sequenced in a study of shared clonotypes between healthy human individuals. Produced via immunoSEQ multiplex PCR; TCRdb's table is partial and in-frame only. The sample carries under 850,000 clones, roughly two thirds recorded once. The specimen was memory CD4+ T cells sorted from blood. Subset meaning: CD45RA-negative fraction. All receptors come from a woman aged 25-40 years in good health.

The V and J genes are TRBV29-1 and TRBJ1-2, with TRBD1 as a possible D gene (5 bases). Looked up from germline, CDR1 is SQVTM and CDR2 is ANQGSEA. The CDR3 is made up of 16 amino acids. The V end was cut by 7 bases, the J end by 5 bases, with 26 bases between. The chain's CDR3 is CSARSGQGGGLYGYTF. The CDR3 coding sequence is TGCAGCGCTAGATCGGGGCAGGGCGGTGGGTTGTATGGCTACACCTTC.

The chain is built from TRBV7-6 and TRBJ2-7; 10 bases map to TRBD1. The junction had 1 base not matched to a gene; V was cut back by 1 base and J by 4 bases. Germline values: CDR1 SGHVS, CDR2 FNYEAQ. This CDR3 region has 14 residues. CDR3 sequence: CASSLGGQGYEQYF. The CDR3 DNA reads as TGTGCCAGCAGCTTAGGGGGACAGGGGTACGAGCAGTACTTC. Based on the CDR3 plus reference TRBV7-6 and TRBJ2-7, the full variable domain is GAGVSQSPRYKVTKRGQDVALRCDPISGHVSLYWYRQALGQGPEFLTYFNYEAQQDKSGLPNDRFSAERPEGSISTLTIQRTEQRDSAMYRCASSLGGQGYEQYFGPGTRLTVT.

This rearrangement joins TRBV19 to TRBJ2-2; D may correspond to TRBD1 or TRBD2 (5 bases each). V was pared by 6 bases and J by 1 base, with 12 bases between. The CDR3 runs 15 residues. Germline V gives CDR1 LNHDA, CDR2 SQIVND (reference sequence). For the CDR3, the DNA is TGTGCCAGTAGAGTAGAGGGGCGGAACACCGGGGAGCTGTTTTTT. This encodes CASRVEGRNTGELFF.

The rearrangement links TRBV4-2 to TRBJ1-2; D is unresolved. This CDR3 is 16 amino acids long. V was clipped by 0 bases and J by 4 bases, with 15 bases between them. Per germline, CDR1 LGHNA and CDR2 YNFKEQ. The CDR3 DNA is TGTGCCAGCAGCCAAGATACAAGGAATCAAGTCTATGGCTACACCTTC. This sequence encodes CASSQDTRNQVYGYTF.

The chain combines TRBV7-2 with TRBJ2-1; 12 nucleotides agree with TRBD2. V lost 8 bases to trimming and J lost 13 bases; unmatched junction nucleotides: 12. The CDR3 sequence is 14 residues long. From germline, CDR1 is SGHTA and CDR2 FQGNSA. The CDR3 here is CASDLAGGTMAQFF. In DNA form, the CDR3 reads TGTGCCAGCGATCTAGCGGGAGGGACAATGGCTCAGTTCTTC.

This clone is a singleton in its sample. This chain joins TRBV2 and TRBJ1-3; the D gene is possibly TRBD1 (5 bases). Germline CDR1 SNHLY, CDR2 FYNNEI. Trimming stripped 1 base from V and 0 bases from J, with 13 bases between. The CDR3 covers 17 residues. For the CDR3, the DNA is TGTGCCAGCAGTGAAGGAGGAGGGGCCCTCTCTGGAAACACCATATATTTT. It yields the protein CASSEGGGALSGNTIYF.

This clone was observed a handful of times. The chain carries TRBV6-5 and TRBJ2-1; TRBD1 matches 10 bases. Per the germline V gene, CDR1 is MNHEY and CDR2 is SVGAGI. V lost 8 bases, J lost 8 bases, and 6 bases stayed unmatched. The CDR3 is 13 residues long. The CDR3 loop reads CASCRDRGHEQFF. In DNA form, the CDR3 reads TGTGCCAGCTGCCGGGACAGGGGCCATGAGCAGTTCTTC.

The chain has TRBV19 and TRBJ1-3; D is possibly TRBD1 (5 bases). This CDR3 is 14 amino acids long. The germline V gene has CDR1 LNHDA and CDR2 SQIVND (reference sequence). Trimming took 6 bases from V and 0 from J, leaving 9 bases between them. CDR3 region: CASSRQSSGNTIYF. The CDR3 coding sequence is TGTGCCAGTAGCAGACAGAGCTCTGGAAACACCATATATTTT.

CDR3 bases: TGTGCCAGCAGCATTGCCGGGACTAGCGGGATGGAGACCCAGTACTTC. It is translated as CASSIAGTSGMETQYF. The gene calls are TRBV9 and TRBJ2-5, with 13 bases that match TRBD2. The CDR3 is 16 amino acids. Trimming at V came to 4 bases and at J to 5 bases, leaving 8 bases not matched to a gene. Looked up from germline, CDR1 is SGDLS and CDR2 is YYNGEE.

With respect to this clone: Other DNA sequences from this sample encode an identical CDR3 as well. This chain joins TRBV30 and TRBJ1-5; D uncertain. This CDR3 contains 13 residues. Germline V gives CDR1 GTSNPN, CDR2 SVGIG (reference sequence). Trimming cost V 0 bases and J 2 bases, with 5 bases left between them. In nucleotides, the CDR3 is TGTGCCTGGAGTGTGGCTGGCAATCAGCCCCAGCATTTT. Translation gives CAWSVAGNQPQHF.

This clone was observed once. The chain uses TRBV18 and TRBJ2-6; D tentatively reads TRBD1 or TRBD2 (5 bases each). Trimming removed 5 bases from V and 0 bases from J, with 11 bases in between. Germline V gene lookup returns CDR1 KGHSH and CDR2 LQKENI. This CDR3 comprises 16 residues. As DNA, the CDR3 is TGTGCCAGCTCAGCGATTGGGGGCTCTGGGGCCAACGTCCTGACTTTC. Its translation is CASSAIGGSGANVLTF.

This clone was counted a single time. The chain has TRBV10-1 and TRBJ1-2; 7 bases are a match to TRBD1. Germline V gene data show CDR1 as WNHNN and CDR2 as SYGVQD (reference sequence). V trimming: 4 bases; J trimming: 5 bases; junction bases outside the gene matches: 4. The CDR3 is made up of 13 amino acids. As DNA, the CDR3 is TGCGCCAGCAGTGCAGGGACAGCGTATGGCTACACCTTC. This encodes CASSAGTAYGYTF.

Only one count was recorded for this clone. This CDR3 is CASSPYPYGYTF. The CDR3 DNA sequence: TGCGCCAGCAGTCCGTATCCCTATGGCTACACCTTC. This sequence joins TRBV10-2 and TRBJ1-2; no firm D call. The V gene lost 5 bases and the J gene lost 4 bases, with 8 bases spanning the gap. Germline CDR1 reads WSHSY; CDR2 reads SAAADI. The CDR3 sequence is 12 residues long.

The count of this clone is one. The rearrangement joins TRBV15 to TRBJ1-2; D is perhaps TRBD1 (5 bases). Per germline, CDR1 LNHNV and CDR2 YYDKDF (reference sequence). The CDR3 contains 17 residues. Trimming removed 2 bases at V and 0 bases at J, with 16 bases between. The CDR3 DNA is TGTGCCACCAGCAGACATGGGACGGCCAACTCTAACTATGGCTACACCTTC. This gives the protein CATSRHGTANSNYGYTF.